Listed below are T cell receptor beta chains from one sample, sequenced in a study of T-cell reconstitution after alpha-beta-depleted transplantation in children. TCRdb passed the PCR reads through MiXCR, listing each CDR3 protein once. This table has hundreds of thousands of distinct CDR3 sequences, around 17% appearing once. The sample in question was PBMCs from the stem cell graft donor, obtained from the stem cell graft. Receptors originate from a human donor who donated a stem cell graft to a child with acute myeloid leukemia. CDR3s include the opening cysteine and the closing phenylalanine or tryptophan. The D gene is left open where the match is weak. Expanded clones are given a class, and other clones once, few, many or no size at all.

CDR3aa: CATSRDNYPGNQPQHF; CDR3nt: TGTGCCACCAGCAGAGATAACTATCCCGGCAATCAGCCCCAGCATTTT; d_gene: .; v_gene: TRBV15; abundance: .; j_gene: TRBJ1-5
CDR3aa: CASSEGGPNQPQHF; CDR3nt: TGCGCCAGCAGTGAGGGGGGGCCCAATCAGCCCCAGCATTTT; d_gene: .; v_gene: TRBV10-2; abundance: many; j_gene: TRBJ1-5
CDR3aa: CASSQSGTGIGEKLFF; CDR3nt: TGTGCCAGCAGCCAATCCGGGACAGGGATTGGTGAAAAACTGTTTTTT; d_gene: TRBD1; v_gene: TRBV16; abundance: few; j_gene: TRBJ1-4
CDR3aa: CASSPRGAGAEAFF; CDR3nt: TGTGCCAGCAGCCCGAGGGGGGCAGGCGCTGAAGCTTTCTTT; d_gene: .; v_gene: TRBV6-1; abundance: .; j_gene: TRBJ1-1
CDR3aa: CSVPGQGGFF; CDR3nt: TGCAGCGTTCCCGGACAGGGGGGGTTCTTC; d_gene: TRBD1; v_gene: TRBV29-1; abundance: many; j_gene: TRBJ2-1
CDR3aa: CASSYSTGASNQPQHF; CDR3nt: TGTGCCAGCAGTTACTCGACAGGAGCTAGCAATCAGCCCCAGCATTTT; d_gene: .; v_gene: TRBV6-2/TRBV6-3; abundance: once; j_gene: TRBJ1-5
CDR3aa: CSARDWGVRQETQYF; CDR3nt: TGCAGTGCTAGAGATTGGGGGGTACGGCAAGAGACCCAGTACTTC; d_gene: .; v_gene: TRBV20-1; abundance: many; j_gene: TRBJ2-5
CDR3aa: CSARQGGVTWRRNEQFF; CDR3nt: TGCAGTGCTCGGCAGGGGGGAGTGACTTGGAGGAGGAATGAGCAGTTCTTC; d_gene: .; v_gene: TRBV20-1; abundance: .; j_gene: TRBJ2-1
CDR3aa: CASSGGQGGVAYNEQFF; CDR3nt: TGTGCCAGCAGCGGCGGTCAGGGTGGGGTGGCCTACAATGAGCAGTTCTTC; d_gene: .; v_gene: TRBV9; abundance: .; j_gene: TRBJ2-1
CDR3aa: CSARDRRTGINQPQHF; CDR3nt: TGCAGTGCTAGAGATCGTAGGACAGGGATCAATCAGCCCCAGCATTTT; d_gene: TRBD1; v_gene: TRBV20-1; abundance: many; j_gene: TRBJ1-5
CDR3aa: CASRLRGGGSYNEQFF; CDR3nt: TGTGCCAGCAGATTAAGAGGAGGGGGCTCCTACAATGAGCAGTTCTTC; d_gene: .; v_gene: TRBV7-9; abundance: .; j_gene: TRBJ2-1
CDR3aa: CASSESPVLAGGRSTDTQYF; CDR3nt: TGTGCCAGCAGCGAGTCTCCTGTACTAGCGGGGGGCAGGAGCACAGATACGCAGTATTTT; d_gene: TRBD2; v_gene: TRBV7-6; abundance: few; j_gene: TRBJ2-3
CDR3aa: CASSSRSQESQETQYF; CDR3nt: TGTGCCAGCAGTTCGAGATCACAGGAGTCCCAAGAGACCCAGTACTTC; d_gene: .; v_gene: TRBV6-5; abundance: .; j_gene: TRBJ2-5
CDR3aa: CASSLDRAGVMNTEAFF; CDR3nt: TGCGCCAGCAGCTTGGATAGGGCAGGGGTAATGAACACTGAAGCTTTCTTT; d_gene: .; v_gene: TRBV5-1; abundance: once; j_gene: TRBJ1-1
CDR3aa: CASSRTGADQPQHF; CDR3nt: TGCGCCAGCAGCCGGACAGGGGCTGATCAGCCCCAGCATTTT; d_gene: TRBD1; v_gene: TRBV4-3; abundance: many; j_gene: TRBJ1-5
CDR3aa: CASSVGSGSVSDTQYF; CDR3nt: TGTGCCAGCAGCGTAGGGTCGGGGTCCGTCTCGGATACGCAGTATTTT; d_gene: .; v_gene: TRBV9; abundance: .; j_gene: TRBJ2-3
CDR3aa: CSARSEQGTAQYF; CDR3nt: TGCAGTGCTAGGAGTGAACAGGGGACAGCGCAGTATTTT; d_gene: TRBD1; v_gene: TRBV20-1; abundance: many; j_gene: TRBJ2-3
CDR3aa: CSARVPLGVREDTEAFF; CDR3nt: TGCAGTGCTAGGGTACCTTTAGGGGTCCGAGAAGACACTGAAGCTTTCTTT; d_gene: .; v_gene: TRBV20-1; abundance: .; j_gene: TRBJ1-1
CDR3aa: CAWATGGWTEAFF; CDR3nt: TGTGCCTGGGCTACAGGGGGATGGACTGAAGCTTTCTTT; d_gene: TRBD1; v_gene: TRBV30; abundance: many; j_gene: TRBJ1-1
CDR3aa: CASSLDRGLDVTDTQYF; CDR3nt: TGTGCCAGCAGCTTAGATAGAGGGTTGGATGTCACAGATACGCAGTATTTT; d_gene: .; v_gene: TRBV11-3; abundance: .; j_gene: TRBJ2-3
CDR3aa: CASSLSTGDNSPLHF; CDR3nt: TGCGCCAGCAGCTTGTCGACAGGAGATAATTCACCCCTCCACTTT; d_gene: .; v_gene: TRBV5-1; abundance: many; j_gene: TRBJ1-6
CDR3aa: CASALGGRNDGYTF; CDR3nt: TGTGCCAGCGCCCTGGGGGGGCGTAATGATGGCTACACCTTC; d_gene: .; v_gene: TRBV7-2; abundance: many; j_gene: TRBJ1-2
CDR3aa: CASSLTAASLGSQHF; CDR3nt: TGTGCCAGCAGCTTAACCGCCGCCAGTCTCGGATCCCAGCATTTT; d_gene: .; v_gene: TRBV7-2; abundance: few; j_gene: TRBJ1-5
CDR3aa: CASSVPGVAYEQYF; CDR3nt: TGTGCCAGCAGCGTTCCAGGGGTGGCTTACGAGCAGTACTTC; d_gene: .; v_gene: TRBV13; abundance: .; j_gene: TRBJ2-7
CDR3aa: CASSETFRARDTQYF; CDR3nt: TGTGCCAGCAGTGAGACGTTCAGGGCAAGAGATACGCAGTATTTT; d_gene: .; v_gene: TRBV6-4; abundance: many; j_gene: TRBJ2-3
CDR3aa: CASSVLAGVDNEQFF; CDR3nt: TGTGCCAGCAGTGTACTAGCGGGGGTAGACAATGAGCAGTTCTTC; d_gene: TRBD2; v_gene: TRBV6-4; abundance: many; j_gene: TRBJ2-1
CDR3aa: CASNNRGMETQYF; CDR3nt: TGTGCCAGCAATAACAGGGGGATGGAGACCCAGTACTTC; d_gene: TRBD1; v_gene: TRBV7-8; abundance: once; j_gene: TRBJ2-5